The next 9 T cell receptor beta chains were all read from a single sample in a study of T cells in localized non-small cell lung cancer. Produced via immunoSEQ multiplex PCR; TCRdb's table is partial and in-frame only. Of around 91,000 clones listed, approximately 90% are singletons. The input for sequencing was peripheral blood, taken before any cancer treatment. The receptor set was obtained from a man aged 40 to 69 with stage I squamous cell lung carcinoma.

The J gene is TRBJ1-6, the V gene TRBV2; 7 positions match TRBD1. V lost 4 bases, J lost 4 bases, and 4 bases stayed unmatched. This CDR3 spans 15 amino acids. The germline V gene has CDR1 SNHLY and CDR2 FYNNEI. As DNA, the CDR3 is TGTGCCAGCAGTGGAGCGGGACAGTATAATTCACCCCTCCACTTT. This encodes CASSGAGQYNSPLHF.

V and J are TRBV29-1 and TRBJ2-2; D unclear. CDR1 and CDR2 from the germline V gene are SQVTM and ANQGSEA. The CDR3 is made up of 12 amino acids. V lost 2 bases and J 7 bases, leaving 8 bases between the germline ends. This chain's CDR3 is CSVESSVGELFF. The CDR3 DNA sequence: TGCAGCGTTGAATCTTCAGTCGGGGAGCTGTTTTTT.

The chain combines TRBV7-3 with TRBJ2-1, with D perhaps TRBD2 (5 bases). Germline loops: CDR1 SGHTA, CDR2 FQGTGA. The ends were cut back, 5 bases at V and 2 bases at J, with 16 bases in the middle. This CDR3 has 16 amino acids. In DNA, the CDR3 is TGTGCCAGCAGCCCTAGGCCGGGGTCCGCCTACAATGAGCAGTTCTTC. Its protein product is CASSPRPGSAYNEQFF.

This chain joins TRBV5-1 and TRBJ2-1, with 11 bases matching TRBD2. CDR3 size: 16 residues. Trimming took 0 bases from V and 8 from J; bases not matched to a gene: 7. Germline CDR1 SGHRS, CDR2 YFSETQ. As DNA, the CDR3 is TGCGCCAGCAGCTTGGCAATTAGCGGGGGGGCGGATGAGCAGTTCTTC. It yields the protein CASSLAISGGADEQFF.

The V call is TRBV14, the J call TRBJ1-1; D unresolved. The CDR3 is 15 residues long. Germline loops: CDR1 SGHDN, CDR2 FVKESK. V lost 2 bases to trimming and J lost 2 bases, with 12 bases between them. In nucleotides, the CDR3 is TGTGCCAGCAGCCAAAAGGGATACTACAACACTGAAGCTTTCTTT. Translated, it gives CASSQKGYYNTEAFF.

The V gene is TRBV4-1, the J gene TRBJ1-2, with D hard to call. This CDR3 is built from 12 residues. The V and J ends lost 0 bases and 10 bases respectively, with 9 bases between them. Germline V gene data show CDR1 as MGHRA and CDR2 as YSYEKL. In DNA form, the CDR3 reads TGCGCCAGCAGCCAAGATTATATATTCTACACCTTC. Amino acid sequence: CASSQDYIFYTF.

The chain has TRBV18 and TRBJ1-2; 9 nucleotides match TRBD1. V was pared by 4 bases and J by 6 bases, with 6 bases of the junction left unmatched. Germline V CDR1 and CDR2: KGHSH, LQKENI. The CDR3 loop spans 14 amino acids. This CDR3 is CASSLFDRGDGYTF. The CDR3, as DNA: TGTGCCAGCTCACTCTTCGACAGGGGGGATGGCTACACCTTC.

V usage is TRBV28 and J usage is TRBJ1-2; D remains ambiguous. Germline V gives CDR1 MDHEN, CDR2 SYDVKM. The V end was cut by 10 bases, the J end by 3 bases, with 12 bases between. The CDR3 extends over 12 amino acids. For the CDR3, the DNA is TGTGCCATTGGAGGCCGGGACTATGGCTACACCTTC. Translating gives CAIGGRDYGYTF.

The chain links TRBV27 to TRBJ1-5, with 10 bases aligning to TRBD1. J lost 4 bases, V lost 5 bases, and 2 bases had no gene match. CDR1 is MNHEY and CDR2 is SMNVEV in the germline V gene (reference sequence). The CDR3 has 14 amino acids. The CDR3 sequence: CASSKGQGNQPQHF. The CDR3 DNA is TGTGCCAGCAGTAAGGGACAGGGGAATCAGCCCCAGCATTTT.